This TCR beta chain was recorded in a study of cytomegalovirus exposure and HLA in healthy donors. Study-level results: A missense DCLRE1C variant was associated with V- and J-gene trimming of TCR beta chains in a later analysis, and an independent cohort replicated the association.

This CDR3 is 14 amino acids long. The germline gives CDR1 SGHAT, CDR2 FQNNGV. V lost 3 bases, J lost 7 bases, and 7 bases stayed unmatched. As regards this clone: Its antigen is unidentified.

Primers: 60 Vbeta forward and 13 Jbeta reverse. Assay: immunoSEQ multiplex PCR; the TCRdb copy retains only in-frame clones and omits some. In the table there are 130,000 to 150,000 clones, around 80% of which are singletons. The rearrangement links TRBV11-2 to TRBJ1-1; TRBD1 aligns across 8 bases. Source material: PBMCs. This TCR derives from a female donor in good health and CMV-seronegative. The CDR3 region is CASSFRQGQNEAFF. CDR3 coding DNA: TGTGCCAGCAGCTTCAGACAGGGGCAAAATGAAGCTTTCTTT. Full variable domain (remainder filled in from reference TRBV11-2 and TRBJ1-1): EAGVAQSPRYKIIEKRQSVAFWCNPISGHATLYWYQQILGQGPKLLIQFQNNGVVDDSQLPKDRFSAERLKGVDSTLKIQPAKLEDSAVYLCASSFRQGQNEAFFGQGTRLTVV.